A single sample is the source of the 2 T cell receptor beta chains below, sequenced in a study of Ad26.COV2.S vaccination and SARS-CoV-2 variants. Indicated treatment: some 20 received Ad26.COV2.S at low or high dose, single or two shots; roughly 5 received placebo; per-sample allocation not given. Sampling occurred on day 63 after the first vaccine or placebo injection. Data came from immunoSEQ multiplex PCR; TCRdb stores just in-frame clones and leaves some out. This table has around 250,000 clones, 87% appearing once. The specimen comprised peripheral blood, sampled in a trial of Ad26.COV2.S vaccine versus placebo. These receptors all come from a person aged 18-65 years who received the Ad26.COV2.S COVID-19 vaccine or a placebo.

The chain recombines TRBV4-2 with TRBJ1-1; 10 bases agree with TRBD1. This CDR3 comprises 15 residues. The trim removed 5 bases at V and 3 bases at J, leaving 6 bases unmatched. In germline, CDR1 is LGHNA, CDR2 YNFKEQ. The CDR3 region is CASSWSGTGDTEAFF. DNA of the CDR3: TGTGCCAGCAGCTGGTCCGGGACAGGGGACACTGAAGCTTTCTTT.

This clone appeared a few times. Other DNA sequences in this sample translate to the same CDR3. The chain has TRBV9 and TRBJ1-3, with TRBD1 as a possible D gene (5 bases). The germline V gene has CDR1 SGDLS and CDR2 YYNGEE. The CDR3 sequence is 13 residues long. The ends were cut back, 4 bases at V and 4 bases at J, with 9 bases in the middle. The CDR3: CASSYGDGNTIYF. CDR3 coding DNA: TGTGCCAGCAGCTACGGGGACGGAAACACCATATATTTT.